This T cell receptor (beta chain) was recovered during a study of cytomegalovirus exposure and HLA in healthy donors. Those who donated were healthy bone marrow donors. Findings of the study overall: Sequencing likely caused a cluster of highly shared sequence variants.

Worth noting for this clone: The antigen remains unidentified.

This CDR3 has 16 residues. Germline lookup yields CDR1 SGDLS and CDR2 YYNGEE. V lost 4 bases, J lost 0 bases, and 7 bases stayed unmatched. 13 Jbeta primers and 60 Vbeta primers were used for the PCR. The table came from immunoSEQ multiplex PCR; TCRdb's copy has only in-frame clones and leaves some out. Of under 200,000 clones in the sample, roughly 80% were seen once. The sequencing input was PBMCs. The J gene is TRBJ2-3, the V gene TRBV9; 8 bases are a match to TRBD1. The clonotype originates from a woman under 30 in good health and CMV-seronegative. CDR3 nucleotide sequence: TGTGCCAGCAGCTTATACAGGGGGATCAGCACAGATACGCAGTATTTT. Translated: CASSLYRGISTDTQYF.